Listed below are T cell receptor beta chains from one sample, sequenced in a study of T cell responses to AZD1222 COVID-19 vaccine. Data came from immunoSEQ multiplex PCR; TCRdb stores just in-frame clones and leaves some out. The sample comprises over 150,000 clones, 88% of which are singletons, and roughly 4% rests with the top ten. Specimen: peripheral blood, collected 28 days after the second AZD1222 dose. These receptors were taken from an adult who received the AZD1222 COVID-19 vaccine. Both conserved end residues are part of each CDR3. D genes are given only for firm matches. The size entry is marked missing in some rows and otherwise reads once, few, many or a size class.

J | size | D | length | V | CDR3 | DNA
TRBJ2-1 | . | . | 12 | TRBV25-1 | CASSDPVKKQFF | TGTGCCAGCAGTGACCCCGTGAAGAAGCAGTTCTTC
TRBJ2-2 | . | . | 14 | TRBV4-3 | CASSQNRDAGELFF | TGCGCCAGCAGCCAGAACAGGGACGCCGGGGAGCTGTTTTTT
TRBJ2-3 | . | . | 14 | TRBV5-4 | CASGPAERTDTQYF | TGTGCCAGCGGCCCCGCCGAAAGGACAGATACGCAGTATTTT
TRBJ1-1 | . | . | 11 | TRBV20-1 | CSALSNTEAFF | TGCAGTGCTCTGAGTAACACTGAAGCTTTCTTT
TRBJ2-4 | . | . | 14 | TRBV5-1 | CASTKGVGENIQYF | TGCGCCAGCACGAAAGGCGTGGGGGAAAACATTCAGTACTTC
TRBJ2-7 | . | . | 14 | TRBV30 | CAWKMGLTRGEQYF | TGTGCCTGGAAAATGGGACTTACCAGGGGGGAGCAGTACTTC
TRBJ2-3 | . | . | 14 | TRBV5-4 | CASTLDRPTDTQYF | TGTGCCAGCACATTGGACCGCCCCACAGATACGCAGTATTTT
TRBJ2-2 | . | TRBD1 | 16 | TRBV4-2 | CASSQVRTGASGELFF | TGTGCCAGCAGCCAAGTTAGGACAGGGGCCTCCGGGGAGCTGTTTTTT
TRBJ1-1 | . | . | 13 | TRBV11-3 | CASSLGGNTEAFF | TGTGCCAGCAGCTTAGGAGGGAACACTGAAGCTTTCTTT
TRBJ1-2 | . | . | 10 | TRBV20-1 | CSASGGFGTF | TGCAGTGCTAGCGGAGGGTTTGGCACCTTC
TRBJ1-3 | once | . | 12 | TRBV3-1/TRBV3-2 | CASSQAGNTIYF | TGTGCCAGCAGCCAAGCGGGAAACACCATATATTTT
TRBJ1-1 | . | . | 13 | TRBV27 | CASTTVPFGEAFF | TGTGCCAGCACGACAGTGCCCTTTGGTGAAGCTTTCTTT
TRBJ1-2 | . | . | 12 | TRBV6-6 | CASLNPIIGYTF | TGTGCCAGCCTTAACCCAATTATTGGCTACACCTTC